The sequence of this T cell receptor beta chain was determined in a study of blood T cell repertoires in COVID-19. Study background: The origin of the acute and convalescent COVID-19 samples was the United States, Italy and Spain. T cells, B-cell-depleted T cells, or PBMCs provided the cDNA or gDNA that served as material.

Germline V lookup: CDR1 MGHRA, CDR2 YSYEKL. Trimming took 3 bases from V and 8 from J; bases not matched to a gene: 3. The length of the CDR3 is 14 residues. In the original processing: By means of reference gene primer amplification, nucleated cell counts were estimated. Profiling relied on immunoSEQ multiplex PCR, and the TCRdb table lists in-frame clones only, not all of them. V, J and clone size were drawn from that table, and D and trimming were deduced from the DNA. This table holds 200,000 or so clones, approximately 84% found once. The sequenced sample consisted of peripheral blood. The V gene is TRBV4-1, the J gene TRBJ1-4; 10 bases match TRBD1. This clonotype was sampled from a human donor with acute or convalescent COVID-19. The donor label of this sample is uncertain. The CDR3 sequence is CASSHGQGEEKLFF. In nucleotides, the CDR3 is TGCGCCAGCAGCCATGGACAGGGGGAGGAAAAACTGTTTTTT.